These 14 T cell receptor beta chains came from one sample sequenced in a study of cytomegalovirus exposure and HLA in healthy donors. In the PCR, 60 Vbeta and 13 Jbeta primers were used. The repertoire was sequenced with immunoSEQ multiplex PCR; TCRdb's copy has only in-frame clones and lacks some. Here the sample spans about 210,000 clones, 75% to 80% being singletons. The sequencing sample was made of PBMCs. These receptors all come from a woman aged 30 to 39 in good health and CMV-seropositive.

V is TRBV6-6 and J is TRBJ2-5; 9 bases match TRBD2. V lost 5 bases and J lost 9; bases outside the gene matches: 10. Germline CDR1 is MNHNY and CDR2 is SVGAGI (reference sequence). The CDR3 spans 14 residues. The CDR3 DNA sequence: TGTGCCAGCAGTACCCTAGCGGGGCCCCCCGCCCAGTACTTC. Its protein product is CASSTLAGPPAQYF.

The rearrangement links TRBV7-8 to TRBJ2-1; 7 bases are shared with TRBD1. The CDR3 totals 13 residues. V shed 1 base and J 9 bases; nucleotides not matched to a gene: 3. Germline CDR1 is SGHVS and CDR2 is FQNEAQ. CDR3 sequence: CASSLVEGAEQFF. The DNA for the CDR3 is TGTGCCAGCAGCTTAGTTGAGGGGGCTGAGCAGTTCTTC.

The CDR3 nucleotides are TGTGCCAGCGGGGACAACCCGAACACTGAAGCTTTCTTT. It codes for CASGDNPNTEAFF. J is TRBJ1-1 and V is TRBV2, with D perhaps TRBD1 (6 bases). Deletions cut 8 bases from V and 1 base from J, with 11 bases between. The germline gives CDR1 SNHLY, CDR2 FYNNEI. The CDR3 loop spans 13 amino acids.

The J gene is TRBJ2-5, the V gene TRBV7-2; the match to TRBD2 covers 8 bases. With the DNA end fitting TRBJ2-7 better, the J assignment may be wrong. Germline lookup yields CDR1 SGHTA and CDR2 FQGNSA. CDR3 length: 18 residues. As DNA, the CDR3 is TGTGCCAGCAGCTCACAGCGGGAGAGGGGACTAAGCTCCTACGAGCAGTACTTC. It yields the protein CASSSQRERGLSSYEQYF.

The chain couples TRBV28 to TRBJ1-3; tentative D call: TRBD1 (5 bases). V lost 7 bases to trimming and J lost 0 bases, with 16 bases between them. Germline-derived CDR1 and CDR2 are MDHEN and SYDVKM. The CDR3 is 16 amino acids. The CDR3 loop reads CASTVGDSRSGNTIYF. In DNA form, the CDR3 reads TGTGCCAGCACTGTAGGTGACAGTCGCTCTGGAAACACCATATATTTT.

This sequence joins TRBV4-2 and TRBJ2-7, with a possible D match to TRBD2 (5 bases). Germline V gene sequence: CDR1 LGHNA, CDR2 YNFKEQ. The CDR3 covers 15 residues. The V end lost 0 bases, the J end lost 1 base, and 10 bases lay between the germline ends. This chain's CDR3 is CASSQEAAGSYEQYF. The CDR3 nucleotides are TGTGCCAGCAGCCAAGAAGCGGCAGGATCCTACGAGCAGTACTTC.

The chain recombines TRBV4-3 with TRBJ2-1, with 9 bases fitting TRBD2. The CDR3 is 18 residues long. The germline V gene has CDR1 LGHNA and CDR2 YSLEER. With V trimmed by 5 bases and J by 6 bases, 17 bases remained unmatched. CDR3 in DNA: TGCGCCAGCAGCGCCCTTTTACCAATAGCGGGAGAGGGCAATGAGCAGTTCTTC. This codes for CASSALLPIAGEGNEQFF.

The chain combines TRBV28 with TRBJ2-7, with 8 bases matching TRBD1. Per germline, CDR1 MDHEN and CDR2 SYDVKM. The V gene end was trimmed by 5 bases and the J gene end by 3 bases; junction bases not matched to a gene: 6. This CDR3 is built from 14 residues. The CDR3 is CASSTRTGIYEQYF. The DNA of the CDR3 is TGTGCCAGCAGTACTCGGACAGGGATCTACGAGCAGTACTTC.

A few counts support this clone. The rearrangement joins TRBV7-8 to TRBJ2-5, with D possibly TRBD2 on 6 matching bases. Trimming stripped 3 bases from V and 7 bases from J, with 15 bases between. The CDR3 consists of 14 residues. CDR1 and CDR2 (germline): SGHVS, FQNEAQ. The DNA for the CDR3 is TGTGCCAGCAGCTTCCGAGCGGGTGGGGCGACCCAGTACTTC. Translation: CASSFRAGGATQYF.

This chain uses TRBV7-2 with TRBJ1-2; D gene unclear. Trimming removed 0 bases at V and 4 bases at J, with 6 bases between. The germline gives CDR1 SGHTA, CDR2 FQGNSA. CDR3 length: 13 residues. The DNA for the CDR3 is TGTGCCAGCAGCTTAGCTCTAACCTATGGCTACACCTTC. Its translation: CASSLALTYGYTF. The entire variable domain, with the rest obtained from reference TRBV7-2 and TRBJ1-2, is as follows: GAGVSQSPSNKVTEKGKDVELRCDPISGHTALYWYRQSLGQGLEFLIYFQGNSAPDKSGLPSDRFSAERTGGSVSTLTIQRTQQEDSAVYLCASSLALTYGYTFGSGTRLTVV.

The V gene is TRBV5-1, the J gene TRBJ1-1, with D unresolved. Germline values: CDR1 SGHRS, CDR2 YFSETQ. CDR3 length: 14 residues. V dropped 5 bases and J dropped 0 bases, with 11 bases sitting between them. The DNA of the CDR3 is TGCGCCAGCAGTAGCCGGGGAATGAACACTGAAGCTTTCTTT. This encodes CASSSRGMNTEAFF. Using reference TRBV5-1 and TRBJ1-1 for the parts outside the CDR3, the full variable domain is KAGVTQTPRYLIKTRGQQVTLSCSPISGHRSVSWYQQTPGQGLQFLFEYFSETQRNKGNFPGRFSGRQFSNSRSEMNVSTLELGDSALYLCASSSRGMNTEAFFGQGTRLTVV.

CDR3 sequence (DNA): TGTGCCAGCAGACCTAGACAGGCCTACGAGCAGTACTTC. Its translation is CASRPRQAYEQYF. This chain connects TRBV27 to TRBJ2-7, with a possible D match to TRBD1 (6 bases). The germline CDR1 and CDR2 sequences are MNHEY and SMNVEV (reference sequence). V dropped 6 bases and J dropped 2 bases, with 11 bases sitting between them. CDR3 length: 13 residues.

A single count supports this clone. The V call is TRBV5-6, the J call TRBJ2-7; 10 positions agree with TRBD1. This CDR3 is 15 amino acids long. J lost 2 bases, V lost 5 bases, and 7 bases had no gene match. The germline CDR1 and CDR2 sequences are SGHDT and YYEEEE. CDR3 region: CASSPRGTGAYEQYF. CDR3 nucleotide sequence: TGTGCCAGCAGTCCGCGGGGGACAGGGGCCTACGAGCAGTACTTC.

This CDR3 reads CASSQGLAGTPYEQYF. CDR3 DNA sequence: TGCGCCAGCAGCCAGGGACTAGCGGGGACCCCCTACGAGCAGTACTTC. The gene calls are TRBV5-1 and TRBJ2-7; 13 nucleotides align to TRBD2. CDR1 is SGHRS, CDR2 YFSETQ, per germline. This CDR3 is built from 16 residues. The trim removed 4 bases at V and 2 bases at J, leaving 6 bases unmatched.